These 5 T cell receptor beta chains originate from one sample sequenced in a study of molecular identifiers for immune sequencing clone quantification (dated by TCRdb to 2016 to 2019). Library preparation employed PCR. Sequencing took place on an Illumina HiSeq 4000. In TCRdb, the public reads were trimmed at Q25 with fastp and aligned with MiXCR, with productive beta chains retained. Merged by CDR3 protein, the rows form single entries marked with the most common genes and DNA. The sample table holds about 640,000 distinct CDR3 sequences, of which 20% were seen once. Roughly 0.85% of the sample is in the top ten clones. The sequenced sample was naive CD8+ T cells from blood, with Jurkat cell RNA spiked in. The cell subset or site label on this specimen signifies: FACS-sorted CD8+CD4-CCR7+CD45RA+ naive T cells. The receptors were gathered from a human donor in good health. Some libraries in this study had Jurkat cell RNA spiked in.

As to this clonotype: This may arise from a read error, as a much more abundant clone is one base away. This sequence joins TRBV24-1 and TRBJ2-3; the D gene is possibly TRBD1 (7 bases). CDR1 and CDR2 (germline): KGHDR, SFDVKD. V dropped 5 bases and J dropped 8 bases, with 22 bases sitting between them. This CDR3 has 16 residues. CDR3 DNA sequence: TGTGCCACCAGTGCCCGACAGGAGGGGGCTGGGGTTACGCAGTATTTT. The encoded protein is CATSARQEGAGVTQYF.

This clonotype was detected only once. The chain links TRBV5-6 to TRBJ2-1; no clear D. The CDR3 has 15 amino acids. Per germline, CDR1 SGHDT and CDR2 YYEEEE. Trimming took off 4 bases at V and 8 bases at J, with 19 bases between the two ends. The CDR3 DNA follows: TGTGCCAGCAGCCCCCCAGACCATTTTCGCGATGAGCAGTTCTTC. Its protein is CASSPPDHFRDEQFF.

The rearrangement uses TRBV7-9 and TRBJ2-7, with a tentative D call TRBD1 (6 bases). Germline loops: CDR1 SEHNR, CDR2 FQNEAQ (reference sequence). CDR3 length: 14 residues. With 3 bases removed from V and 3 bases from J, the gap between germline ends came to 12 bases. The CDR3 here is CASSFAGDGYEQYF. The CDR3 nucleotides are TGTGCCAGCAGCTTTGCAGGGGATGGCTACGAGCAGTACTTC.

This clonotype was counted a few times. The V and J genes are TRBV27 and TRBJ2-7; 11 bases fit TRBD1. The germline gives CDR1 MNHEY, CDR2 SMNVEV (reference sequence). This CDR3 is built from 16 residues. V was pared by 6 bases and J by 3 bases, with 10 bases of the junction left unmatched. CDR3 in DNA: TGTGCCAGCAGCTCCCGGGACAGGGGGTTATACTACGAGCAGTACTTC. Protein: CASSSRDRGLYYEQYF.

This clonotype was recorded once. It may be a read error: a sequence one base away is much more abundant. The CDR3 region has the DNA TGCGCCAGCAGCCCACAGTCCCGAAGCTCCTACGAGCAGTACTTC. It yields the protein CASSPQSRSSYEQYF. The chain is built from TRBV4-1 and TRBJ2-7; D not resolved. V shed 4 bases and J shed 0 bases, with 13 bases lying between them. This CDR3 is 15 amino acids long. Per the germline V gene, CDR1 is MGHRA and CDR2 is YSYEKL.